Below, 29 T cell receptor beta chains from the same sample are listed, as sequenced in a study of a mutant IDH1 vaccine in newly diagnosed glioma listed by TCRdb under 2021. For these TCRs, the target antigens are not known. Sample time point, as interpreted from the label and publication: week 23, last vaccination. Every vaccine dose consisted of 300 ug of a 20-mer mutant IDH1 peptide in Montanide, administered subcutaneously together with topical imiquimod. The library relied on the immunoSEQ multiplex PCR assay. What TCRdb holds here is the immuneACCESS table cut down to in-frame rearrangements. Part of the clones is not present; checked against another copy, under half of the missing clones reflect an unresolved V gene, and the others are unexplained. The sample contains 30,000 to 40,000 clones, 81% of them found a single time. The leading ten clones occupy about 5.5% of the sample. Sequencing used PBMCs, obtained from a glioma patient whose treatment included an IDH1 peptide vaccine. These receptors originate from a man aged 35-49 years with glioma.

In this sample, this clone turned up a few times. The rearrangement joins TRBV7-3 to TRBJ1-2; TRBD1 agrees at 7 bases. This CDR3 contains 15 residues. With V trimmed by 1 base and J by 6 bases, 8 bases remained unmatched. Per germline, CDR1 SGHTA and CDR2 FQGTGA. The CDR3 region is CASSLSPSGTDGYTF. CDR3 bases: TGTGCCAGCAGCTTAAGCCCTTCCGGGACAGATGGCTACACCTTC.

This sequence joins TRBV6-5 and TRBJ2-3, with D unclear. V was pared by 4 bases and J by 8 bases, with 7 bases between. This CDR3 is built from 11 residues. The V gene's germline CDR1 is MNHEY and CDR2 SVGAGI. The CDR3 DNA is TGTGCCAGCAGTTCTCTTCGTACGCAGTATTTT. Protein sequence: CASSSLRTQYF.

This sequence joins TRBV7-6 and TRBJ1-1; D remains ambiguous. Germline V gene data show CDR1 as SGHVS and CDR2 as FNYEAQ. The germline V and J ends were trimmed by 5 bases and 1 base, with 5 bases remaining between them. CDR3 size: 12 residues. CDR3 sequence: CASSQENTEAFF. The CDR3 DNA follows: TGTGCCAGCAGCCAAGAGAACACTGAAGCTTTCTTT.

The V call is TRBV19, the J call TRBJ1-2, with 8 bases aligning to TRBD1. Germline V gene data show CDR1 as LNHDA and CDR2 as SQIVND (reference sequence). This CDR3 region has 15 residues. Germline trimming cut 6 bases from V and 3 bases from J; bases unmatched to any gene: 9. The CDR3 is CASRLGQGVYYGYTF. The CDR3 coding sequence is TGTGCCAGTAGGCTAGGACAGGGAGTATACTATGGCTACACCTTC.

The chain carries TRBV27 and TRBJ2-1; 10 bases are shared with TRBD2. Trimming at V came to 8 bases and at J to 4 bases, leaving 11 bases not matched to a gene. The CDR3 spans 16 residues. Germline V lookup: CDR1 MNHEY, CDR2 SMNVEV (reference sequence). CDR3 sequence (DNA): TGTGCCAGCGGAAGATCTACTAGCGGGGTGTACAATGAGCAGTTCTTC. Translating gives CASGRSTSGVYNEQFF.

The V gene is TRBV7-9, the J gene TRBJ2-7; 8 bases are shared with TRBD2. The trim removed 5 bases at V and 8 bases at J, leaving 11 bases unmatched. CDR1 is SEHNR, CDR2 FQNEAQ, per germline (reference sequence). The CDR3 contains 14 residues. CDR3 nucleotide sequence: TGTGCCAGCAGCGCGGGGGGTTTCCTCGGGAAGCAGTACTTC. Amino acids: CASSAGGFLGKQYF.

This clone is deemed medium-sized. The chain links TRBV28 to TRBJ1-4; D uncertain. Germline V CDR1 and CDR2: MDHEN, SYDVKM. Trimming removed 8 bases from V and 5 bases from J, with 9 bases in between. This CDR3 spans 12 amino acids. CDR3 sequence (DNA): TGTGCCAGCCTTACCGCAAATGAAAAACTGTTTTTT. Encoded protein: CASLTANEKLFF.

This chain uses TRBV10-3 with TRBJ2-7; D is perhaps TRBD1 (6 bases). V shed 7 bases and J shed 5 bases, with 12 bases lying between them. There are 12 residues in the CDR3. CDR1 ENHRY and CDR2 SYGVKD come from the germline V gene. The CDR3 nucleotides are TGTGCCATCAAACAGGGATCACACGAGCAGTACTTC. As protein: CAIKQGSHEQYF.

This chain links TRBV19 with TRBJ2-2; 14 bases line up with TRBD2. V lost 5 bases to trimming and J lost 6 bases; unmatched junction nucleotides: 11. Germline V gene sequence: CDR1 LNHDA, CDR2 SQIVND (reference sequence). The CDR3 totals 18 residues. The CDR3 protein is CASSRLAGGPRTAGELFF. CDR3 sequence (DNA): TGTGCCAGTAGTCGACTAGCGGGGGGGCCGAGGACCGCCGGGGAGCTGTTTTTT.

The V call is TRBV13, the J call TRBJ2-1; 7 bases are a match to TRBD1. The CDR3 runs 14 residues. CDR1 and CDR2 from the germline V gene are PRHDT and FYEKMQ (reference sequence). V lost 4 bases, J lost 9 bases, and 9 bases stayed unmatched. The CDR3 DNA reads as TGTGCCAGCAGCTCCGCCCAGGGGGTTATTGAGCAGTTCTTC. This gives the protein CASSSAQGVIEQFF.

The genes are TRBV6-1 and TRBJ2-7, with 7 bases fitting TRBD1. Germline V gene data show CDR1 as MNHNS and CDR2 as SASEGT. V shed 6 bases and J 2 bases; nucleotides not matched to a gene: 1. The CDR3 sequence is 12 residues long. CDR3 nucleotides: TGTGCCAGCAGAACAGGGGCCTACGAGCAGTACTTC. Its protein product is CASRTGAYEQYF.

This clone was seen only a few times. This sequence joins TRBV4-3 and TRBJ2-1; 9 nucleotides match TRBD2. The germline V gene has CDR1 LGHNA and CDR2 YSLEER. V gave up 0 bases and J gave up 6 bases; unmatched junction bases: 9. CDR3 length: 17 amino acids. CDR3: CASSQDLTAGGRNEQFF. In nucleotides, the CDR3 is TGCGCCAGCAGCCAAGATCTTACGGCGGGGGGGCGCAATGAGCAGTTCTTC.

This clone turned up a few times. The chain recombines TRBV5-1 with TRBJ2-5; no clear D. The CDR3 sequence is 13 residues long. In germline, CDR1 is SGHRS, CDR2 YFSETQ. Trimming pared 4 bases from V and 1 base from J, leaving 8 bases between. The CDR3 DNA sequence: TGCGCCAGCAGCGATCAGCTCCAAGAGACCCAGTACTTC. Amino acids: CASSDQLQETQYF.

The chain combines TRBV19 with TRBJ2-3; a possible D gene is TRBD2 (5 bases). Germline CDR1 is LNHDA and CDR2 is SQIVND (reference sequence). The CDR3 covers 18 residues. Trimming took off 3 bases at V and 7 bases at J, with 26 bases between the two ends. CDR3 sequence (DNA): TGTGCCAGTAGTATTAGTCCGGGCGGAGGCGCAGTGTTAAATACGCAGTATTTT. Amino acids: CASSISPGGGAVLNTQYF.

The chain is built from TRBV4-2 and TRBJ2-5; 8 nucleotides agree with TRBD2. V shed 0 bases, J shed 5 bases, and the junction held 14 bases outside the gene matches. This CDR3 is 18 amino acids long. Germline lookup yields CDR1 LGHNA and CDR2 YNFKEQ. The chain's CDR3 is CASSQDPASGLRGETQYF. Written as DNA, the CDR3 is TGTGCCAGCAGCCAAGATCCGGCTAGCGGGCTCCGGGGGGAGACCCAGTACTTC.

This clone was recorded only once. The chain recombines TRBV27 with TRBJ1-1; no firm D call. There are 11 residues in the CDR3. The germline V gene has CDR1 MNHEY and CDR2 SMNVEV (reference sequence). Trimming stripped 2 bases from V and 11 bases from J, with 9 bases between. The CDR3 bases are TGTGCCAGCAGTTTAGGAGGGCGGGCTTTCTTT. Amino acid sequence: CASSLGGRAFF.

The chain couples TRBV7-3 to TRBJ2-5, with 7 bases lining up with TRBD2. The J call may be incorrect, as the DNA end agrees better with TRBJ2-7. The CDR3 has 14 residues. Per germline, CDR1 SGHTA and CDR2 FQGTGA. As DNA, the CDR3 is TGTGCCAGCAGCTTAGGCGGGAGTCATTTCGAGCAGTACTTC. Its protein product is CASSLGGSHFEQYF.

The rearrangement links TRBV5-1 to TRBJ2-3; D is unclear. The CDR3 has 13 amino acids. Germline values: CDR1 SGHRS, CDR2 YFSETQ. Trimming took off 6 bases at V and 0 bases at J, with 8 bases between the two ends. CDR3 DNA sequence: TGCGCCAGCAACGGGTATAGCACAGATACGCAGTATTTT. It translates to CASNGYSTDTQYF.

The rearrangement uses TRBV4-3 and TRBJ2-2, with D maybe TRBD2 (6 bases). The CDR3 runs 16 residues. Trimming pared 0 bases from V and 8 bases from J, leaving 16 bases between. Germline CDR1 LGHNA, CDR2 YSLEER. The CDR3 is CASSQDSAGGVGELFF. CDR3 sequence (DNA): TGCGCCAGCAGCCAAGATTCAGCCGGGGGAGTAGGGGAGCTGTTTTTT.

This chain joins TRBV28 and TRBJ2-1; D is possibly TRBD2 (7 bases). Trimming left V 6 bases short and J 7 bases short, with 16 bases between. The CDR3 covers 14 residues. The germline CDR1 and CDR2 sequences are MDHEN and SYDVKM. The CDR3 DNA sequence: TGTGCCAGCAGCCTCCCGGGGAGGGGGAATGAGCAGTTCTTC. Amino acid sequence: CASSLPGRGNEQFF. The full variable domain, its missing parts supplied by reference TRBV28 and TRBJ2-1, is DVKVTQSSRYLVKRTGEKVFLECVQDMDHENMFWYRQDPGLGLRLIYFSYDVKMKEKGDIPEGYSVSREKKERFSLILESASTNQTSMYLCASSLPGRGNEQFFGPGTRLTVL.

The chain joins TRBV21-1 to TRBJ2-2; the table's D call of TRBD2 was not tested on the DNA. TRBV21-1 is deemed a pseudogene. The CDR3 totals 14 residues. The CDR3 is CASSKGRGPGELFF. As DNA, the CDR3 is TGTGCCAGCAGCAAGGGGAGGGGCCCCGGGGAGCTGTTTTTT.

The chain uses TRBV5-6 and TRBJ2-1; 9 bases map to TRBD2. V lost 0 bases, J lost 5 bases, and 0 bases stayed unmatched. The CDR3 has 14 amino acids. Germline CDR1 reads SGHDT; CDR2 reads YYEEEE. This CDR3 is CASSLGLADNEQFF. The DNA of the CDR3 is TGTGCCAGCAGCTTGGGACTAGCGGACAATGAGCAGTTCTTC.

V and J are TRBV27 and TRBJ1-2, with D possibly TRBD1 on 6 matching bases. Germline V lookup: CDR1 MNHEY, CDR2 SMNVEV (reference sequence). The CDR3 contains 18 residues. Trimming pared 0 bases from V and 5 bases from J, leaving 22 bases between. The CDR3 coding sequence is TGTGCCAGCAGTTTATCGGGCGTCCCAGGGGTTATCCTATATGGCTACACCTTC. Its protein is CASSLSGVPGVILYGYTF.

CDR3 bases: TGTGCCAGTAGGACCTATAGCAATCAGCCCCAGCATTTT. It yields the protein CASRTYSNQPQHF. This rearrangement joins TRBV19 to TRBJ1-5; D is unresolved. The CDR3 loop spans 13 amino acids. The germline gives CDR1 LNHDA, CDR2 SQIVND (reference sequence). V was pared by 6 bases and J by 0 bases, with 6 bases between. The full variable domain, with the rest looked up from reference TRBV19 and TRBJ1-5, is DGGITQSPKYLFRKEGQNVTLSCEQNLNHDAMYWYRQDPGQGLRLIYYSQIVNDFQKGDIAEGYSVSREKKESFPLTVTSAQKNPTAFYLCASRTYSNQPQHFGDGTRLSIL.

This rearrangement joins TRBV6-4 to TRBJ1-5, with D unclear. The CDR3 runs to 13 residues. Germline values: CDR1 MRHNA, CDR2 SNTAGT. Trimming left V 2 bases short and J 6 bases short, with 8 bases between. The CDR3, as DNA: TGTGCCAGCAGTGACAGGGTGGGTCAGCCCCAGCATTTT. Amino acid sequence: CASSDRVGQPQHF.

CDR3: CAWKVTASGNEQFF. The DNA of the CDR3 is TGTGCCTGGAAGGTGACAGCCTCGGGAAATGAGCAGTTCTTC. V and J are TRBV30 and TRBJ2-1; TRBD1 or TRBD2 may be the D gene (5 bases each). This CDR3 is built from 14 residues. Germline loops: CDR1 GTSNPN, CDR2 SVGIG (reference sequence). The ends were cut back, 4 bases at V and 7 bases at J, with 17 bases in the middle.

The chain links TRBV5-1 to TRBJ2-2; 8 bases agree with TRBD1. Per germline, CDR1 SGHRS and CDR2 YFSETQ. The junction had 12 bases not matched to a gene; V was cut back by 7 bases and J by 4 bases. The CDR3 contains 16 residues. The CDR3 nucleotides read TGCGCCAGCGGCCTCTCGACAGGGGCTTTCACCGGGGAGCTGTTTTTT. Its protein product is CASGLSTGAFTGELFF.

CDR3 protein: CASSLEGVGANVLTF. The DNA of the CDR3 is TGCGCCAGCAGCTTGGAGGGTGTCGGGGCCAACGTCCTGACTTTC. The chain employs TRBV5-1 and TRBJ2-6; D not resolved. Germline loops: CDR1 SGHRS, CDR2 YFSETQ. V was clipped by 0 bases and J by 4 bases, with 8 bases between them. This CDR3 region has 15 residues.

V and J are TRBV6-4 and TRBJ2-7; D perhaps matches TRBD2 (5 bases). Germline CDR1 MRHNA, CDR2 SNTAGT. The CDR3 extends over 17 amino acids. The ends were cut back, 6 bases at V and 4 bases at J, with 25 bases in the middle. In DNA, the CDR3 is TGTGCCAGCAGACCCTTCCCGGGCAGGATCGGGATGTACGAGCAGTACTTC. Translating it yields CASRPFPGRIGMYEQYF.